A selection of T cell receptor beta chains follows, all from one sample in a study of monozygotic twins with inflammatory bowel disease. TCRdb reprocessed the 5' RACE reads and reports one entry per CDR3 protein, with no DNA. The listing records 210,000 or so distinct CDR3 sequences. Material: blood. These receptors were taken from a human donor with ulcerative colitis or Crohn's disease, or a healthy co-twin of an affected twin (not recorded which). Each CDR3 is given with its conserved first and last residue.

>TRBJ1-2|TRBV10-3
CAVGRGQGNGYTF
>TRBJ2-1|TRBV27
CASTHRGGEQFF
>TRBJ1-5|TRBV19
CATMGLHEGQPQHF
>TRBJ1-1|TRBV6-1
CASSDPTGGQGTEAFF
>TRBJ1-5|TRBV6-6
CASSYSSSNQPQHF
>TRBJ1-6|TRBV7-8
CASKLVEANSPLHF
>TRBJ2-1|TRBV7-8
CASSLPGRPNEQFF
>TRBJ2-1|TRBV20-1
CSARRGLGYNEQFF
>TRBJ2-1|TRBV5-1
CASRPGTSGGGNEQFF
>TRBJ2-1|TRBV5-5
CASSIRGANEQFF
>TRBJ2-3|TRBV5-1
CASSILTGVTDTQYF
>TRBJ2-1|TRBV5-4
CASSFIAGGRDNEQFF
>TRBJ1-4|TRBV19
CATGGGIDDEKLFF
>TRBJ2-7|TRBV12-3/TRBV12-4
CASSHGPPGYEQYF
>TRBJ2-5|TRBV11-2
CASSNGGRETQYF
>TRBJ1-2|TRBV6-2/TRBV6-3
CASTQMGVFYGYTF
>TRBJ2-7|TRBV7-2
CASSWDQGYEQYF
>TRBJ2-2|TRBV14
CASSPGTLSTGELFF
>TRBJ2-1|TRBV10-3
CAVGMYNEQFF
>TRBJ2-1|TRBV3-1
CASSRDLVVQFF
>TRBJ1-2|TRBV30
CAWSVDRESGGYTF
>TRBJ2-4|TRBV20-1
CSAPTSGIQYF
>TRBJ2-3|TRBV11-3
CASSFGGSTDTQYF